This entry lists 16 T cell receptor beta chains sequenced from one sample in a study of a mutant IDH1 vaccine in newly diagnosed glioma (dated by TCRdb to about 2021). Library preparation employed the immunoSEQ multiplex PCR assay. Drawn from immuneACCESS, this table holds only the in-frame rearrangements with V and J called that TCRdb kept. Clones are partly lost; checked studies trace under half to an unresolved V gene and leave the rest unexplained. This sample comprises under 40,000 clones, approximately 89% of them detected only once. Approximately 2% of the sample comes from the top ten. Their recognized antigens are unknown. The time point label here, explained by the study, means: week 47, end of study. Every vaccine dose consisted of 300 ug of a 20-mer mutant IDH1 peptide in Montanide, administered subcutaneously together with topical imiquimod. The source was PBMCs, collected from a glioma patient whose treatment included an IDH1 peptide vaccine. These TCRs come from a man aged 40-55 years with glioma.

This chain joins TRBV7-2 and TRBJ1-1; no definite D call. This CDR3 contains 13 residues. Trimming removed 1 base from V and 7 bases from J, with 10 bases in between. Germline CDR1 reads SGHTA; CDR2 reads FQGNSA. The DNA for the CDR3 is TGTGCCAGCAGCTTAGGAATCCAGAGTGAAGCTTTCTTT. Encoded protein: CASSLGIQSEAFF. The whole variable domain, filled in from reference TRBV7-2 and TRBJ1-1, reads GAGVSQSPSNKVTEKGKDVELRCDPISGHTALYWYRQSLGQGLEFLIYFQGNSAPDKSGLPSDRFSAERTGGSVSTLTIQRTQQEDSAVYLCASSLGIQSEAFFGQGTRLTVV.

The genes are TRBV6-4 and TRBJ2-3; tentative D call: TRBD2 (6 bases). V was cut by 5 bases and J by 0 bases, with 6 bases left in between. The V gene's germline CDR1 is MRHNA and CDR2 SNTAGT. The CDR3 consists of 13 residues. The CDR3 nucleotides are TGTGCCAGCAGTAGCGGGAGCACAGATACGCAGTATTTT. Translation gives CASSSGSTDTQYF.

This chain uses TRBV28 with TRBJ2-5; 11 bases match TRBD2. The ends lost 6 bases at V and 2 bases at J; junction bases unmatched: 5. The CDR3 covers 15 residues. Germline V CDR1 and CDR2: MDHEN, SYDVKM. The CDR3 bases are TGTGCCAGCAGAAGTATAGCGGGGGGGCAAGAGACCCAGTACTTC. It encodes CASRSIAGGQETQYF. Complete variable domain (other parts from reference TRBV28 and TRBJ2-5): DVKVTQSSRYLVKRTGEKVFLECVQDMDHENMFWYRQDPGLGLRLIYFSYDVKMKEKGDIPEGYSVSREKKERFSLILESASTNQTSMYLCASRSIAGGQETQYFGPGTRLLVL.

The chain joins TRBV18 to TRBJ2-6; D is ambiguous. V shed 1 base and J shed 1 base, with 5 bases lying between them. From germline, CDR1 is KGHSH and CDR2 LQKENI. The CDR3 runs to 15 residues. CDR3 region: CASSPLGSGANVLTF. Written as DNA, the CDR3 is TGTGCCAGCTCACCACTAGGGTCTGGGGCCAACGTCCTGACTTTC. Combining the CDR3 with reference TRBV18 and TRBJ2-6 gives the whole variable domain NAGVMQNPRHLVRRRGQEARLRCSPMKGHSHVYWYRQLPEEGLKFMVYLQKENIIDESGMPKERFSAEFPKEGPSILRIQQVVRGDSAAYFCASSPLGSGANVLTFGAGSRLTVL.

This clone was seen only once. J is TRBJ2-6 and V is TRBV6-6; D might be TRBD2 (5 bases). The germline gives CDR1 MNHNY, CDR2 SVGAGI (reference sequence). Trimming removed 2 bases at V and 0 bases at J, with 5 bases between. The CDR3 length is 15 residues. The CDR3 region has the DNA TGTGCCAGCAGTTACGAGGGCTCTGGGGCCAACGTCCTGACTTTC. It is translated as CASSYEGSGANVLTF.

The chain uses TRBV5-1 and TRBJ2-6, with D uncertain. Trimming shortened V by 4 bases and J by 0 bases, and 8 bases separated the two germline ends. This CDR3 has 15 residues. Germline CDR1 SGHRS, CDR2 YFSETQ. The CDR3 DNA sequence: TGCGCCAGCAGCGATGGGTTCTCTGGGGCCAACGTCCTGACTTTC. Amino acids: CASSDGFSGANVLTF.

The chain is built from TRBV25-1 and TRBJ2-3, with 9 bases matching TRBD2. Germline assignment: CDR1 MGHDK and CDR2 SYGVNS. The J segment lost 6 bases and the V segment lost 0 bases, leaving 10 bases of the junction unmatched. There are 17 residues in the CDR3. This CDR3 reads CASSEYGLAGPGDTQYF. The CDR3 DNA reads TGTGCCAGCAGTGAATATGGGCTAGCGGGGCCCGGGGATACGCAGTATTTT.

This chain links TRBV4-1 with TRBJ2-7; the D gene is possibly TRBD1 (6 bases). CDR3 length: 16 residues. In germline, CDR1 is MGHRA, CDR2 YSYEKL. V lost 0 bases, J lost 2 bases, and 14 bases lay in between. For the CDR3, the DNA is TGCGCCAGCAGCCAAGATTCCGGACAGTGGGCCTACGAGCAGTACTTC. Translation gives CASSQDSGQWAYEQYF.

The V call is TRBV6-4, the J call TRBJ1-2, with D possibly TRBD1 on 6 matching bases. From germline, CDR1 is MRHNA and CDR2 SNTAGT. CDR3 size: 16 residues. Trimming cost V 1 base and J 3 bases, with 15 bases left between them. CDR3 bases: TGTGCCAGCAGTGACTTCACCGGGACAACCTACTATGGCTACACCTTC. It encodes CASSDFTGTTYYGYTF.

The chain links TRBV11-2 to TRBJ1-3; tentative D call: TRBD1 (5 bases). Between the trimmed V and J ends, which lost 2 bases and 2 bases, there was a span of 16 bases. The CDR3 sequence is 17 residues long. Per the germline V gene, CDR1 is SGHAT and CDR2 is FQNNGV. The CDR3 spells CASSLSWDPEAGNTIYF. DNA of the CDR3: TGTGCCAGCAGCTTAAGTTGGGACCCGGAGGCTGGAAACACCATATATTTT.

J is TRBJ2-3 and V is TRBV28; D remains ambiguous. The CDR3 spans 13 residues. Germline V gene data show CDR1 as MDHEN and CDR2 as SYDVKM. Between the trimmed V and J ends, which lost 10 bases and 2 bases, there was a span of 13 bases. The DNA for the CDR3 is TGTGCCACCAGAAGGTTCACCACAGATACGCAGTATTTT. This sequence encodes CATRRFTTDTQYF.

The chain carries TRBV11-3 and TRBJ2-1; 7 bases match TRBD1. In germline, CDR1 is SGHNT, CDR2 YENEEA. This CDR3 is 13 amino acids long. J gave up 8 bases and V 0 bases, and 1 base lay outside the gene matches. For the CDR3, the DNA is TGTGCCAGCAGCTTAGACCAGGGGGATGAGCAGTTCTTC. Translating it yields CASSLDQGDEQFF.

The chain carries TRBV28 and TRBJ1-2, with 9 bases identical to TRBD1. The CDR3 has 13 amino acids. CDR1 is MDHEN and CDR2 is SYDVKM in the germline V gene. V lost 5 bases to trimming and J lost 8 bases; unmatched junction nucleotides: 6. The CDR3 DNA sequence: TGTGCCAGCAGTCCCTCCACAGGGGGCGGCTACACCTTC. Its protein is CASSPSTGGGYTF.

This chain connects TRBV6-6 to TRBJ2-3, with TRBD2 matching 7 bases. There are 12 residues in the CDR3. Germline assignment: CDR1 MNHNY and CDR2 SVGAGI (reference sequence). J gave up 11 bases and V 10 bases, and 12 bases lay outside the gene matches. The CDR3 is CATAGGSPWQYF. CDR3 sequence (DNA): TGTGCCACCGCCGGCGGGAGTCCTTGGCAGTATTTT.

About this clone itself: Other DNA sequences in the sample encode the same CDR3. This sequence joins TRBV19 and TRBJ2-1; 7 bases are shared with TRBD2. Germline assignment: CDR1 LNHDA and CDR2 SQIVND (reference sequence). V shed 3 bases, J shed 2 bases, and the junction held 4 bases outside the gene matches. CDR3 length equals 15 residues. As DNA, the CDR3 is TGTGCCAGTAGTATTCCCGGGAGGACCTACAATGAGCAGTTCTTC. This translates into CASSIPGRTYNEQFF.

This clone was counted only a few times. The chain is built from TRBV10-1 and TRBJ1-1; possibly TRBD1 for D (5 bases). CDR3 length: 15 amino acids. With 4 bases removed from V and 1 base from J, the gap between germline ends came to 13 bases. Germline lookup yields CDR1 WNHNN and CDR2 SYGVQD (reference sequence). The DNA for the CDR3 is TGCGCCAGCAGTGGGTCTACAGGTCGGAACACTGAAGCTTTCTTT. Its protein is CASSGSTGRNTEAFF.